This TCR beta chain came from a study of blood T cell repertoires in COVID-19. Study details: Acute-phase and convalescent COVID-19 samples originated in the United States, Italy and Spain. T cells, B-cell-depleted T cells, or PBMCs provided the cDNA or gDNA that served as material.

The germline V and J ends were trimmed by 4 bases and 3 bases, with 17 bases remaining between them. Germline V gives CDR1 LGHDT, CDR2 YNNKEL (reference sequence). CDR3 length equals 16 residues. In the study's own analysis: Estimation of nucleated cell counts was performed using reference gene primer amplification. This table comes from immunoSEQ multiplex PCR, and its TCRdb copy is limited to in-frame clones, with some not included. From that table come the V and J calls and clone size; the DNA was used to work out D and trimming. The sample comprises fewer than 75,000 clones, about nine tenths of which are singletons, and roughly 4.4% rests with the top ten.

The rearrangement uses TRBV3-1 (or the pseudogene TRBV3-2) and TRBJ2-3; tentatively, D is TRBD2 (7 bases). Sequenced sample: peripheral blood. The origin of this receptor is a man aged 45 to 65 with active COVID-19. CDR3 region: CASSPHGGGRTDTQYF. As DNA, the CDR3 is TGTGCCAGCAGCCCTCATGGGGGGGGGCGTACAGATACGCAGTATTTT.